The 24 T cell receptor beta chains listed next were all sequenced from one sample in a study of cytomegalovirus exposure and HLA in healthy donors. The method was immunoSEQ multiplex PCR; TCRdb's version includes in-frame clones alone and lacks a portion of them. The sample shows about 170,000 clones, about 89% of them seen only once. Sequencing was done on a sample of PBMCs. The origin of the receptors is a man between 18 and 29 years old in good health and CMV-seropositive.

The V gene is TRBV7-2, the J gene TRBJ1-4; 7 bases fit TRBD1. V lost 5 bases and J lost 5; bases outside the gene matches: 8. The germline V gene encodes CDR1 SGHTA and CDR2 FQGNSA. This CDR3 spans 15 amino acids. The DNA of the CDR3 is TGTGCCAGCAGCCAAAGGACAGGAGTAAATGAAAAACTGTTTTTT. Its translation is CASSQRTGVNEKLFF.

This chain uses TRBV19 with TRBJ1-5; D may be TRBD1 (5 bases). V was trimmed by 5 bases and J by 0 bases, leaving 23 bases between them. Germline CDR1 is LNHDA and CDR2 is SQIVND (reference sequence). CDR3 length: 19 residues. CDR3 nucleotide sequence: TGTGCCAGTAGTCCTCCCAGAGGGGAGGGAAAGTATAGCAATCAGCCCCAGCATTTT. This gives the protein CASSPPRGEGKYSNQPQHF. The whole variable domain, remainder taken from reference TRBV19 and TRBJ1-5, is DGGITQSPKYLFRKEGQNVTLSCEQNLNHDAMYWYRQDPGQGLRLIYYSQIVNDFQKGDIAEGYSVSREKKESFPLTVTSAQKNPTAFYLCASSPPRGEGKYSNQPQHFGDGTRLSIL.

The chain carries TRBV19 and TRBJ2-7; a possible D gene is TRBD1 (6 bases). V lost 5 bases and J 1 base, leaving 12 bases between the germline ends. This CDR3 region has 14 residues. From germline, CDR1 is LNHDA and CDR2 SQIVND (reference sequence). CDR3 sequence reads: CASSAPGESYEQYF. In DNA form, the CDR3 reads TGTGCCAGTAGTGCCCCAGGGGAATCCTACGAGCAGTACTTC.

This clone was detected once. The rearrangement uses TRBV2 and TRBJ2-2; D is unresolved. Germline-derived CDR1 and CDR2 are SNHLY and FYNNEI. Trimming removed 0 bases at V and 6 bases at J, with 11 bases between. This CDR3 is built from 15 residues. The DNA of the CDR3 is TGTGCCAGCAGTGAAGCGCAAGGAGCAGCCGGGGAGCTGTTTTTT. This codes for CASSEAQGAAGELFF.

V usage is TRBV7-8 and J usage is TRBJ2-7; perhaps TRBD1 as D (6 bases). Germline CDR1 reads SGHVS; CDR2 reads FQNEAQ. Deletions cut 3 bases from V and 1 base from J, with 16 bases between. This CDR3 is built from 16 residues. The CDR3 loop reads CASSFGRGRGSYEQYF. The CDR3 region has the DNA TGTGCCAGCAGCTTTGGAAGGGGTAGGGGGTCCTACGAGCAGTACTTC.

The chain carries TRBV5-6 and TRBJ2-7; D is perhaps TRBD2 (6 bases). The germline gives CDR1 SGHDT, CDR2 YYEEEE. This CDR3 contains 15 residues. Trimming took off 4 bases at V and 1 base at J, with 15 bases between the two ends. The CDR3 sequence: CASSPAGYGSYEQYF. Here the CDR3 DNA reads TGTGCCAGCAGCCCCGCGGGGTACGGATCCTACGAGCAGTACTTC.

The genes are TRBV6-6 and TRBJ2-7, with a weak D call TRBD1 (5 bases). There are 16 residues in the CDR3. V was pared by 6 bases and J by 0 bases, with 18 bases between. Germline CDR1 MNHNY, CDR2 SVGAGI (reference sequence). The CDR3 spells CASRGPRTSNSYEQYF. CDR3 coding DNA: TGTGCCAGCAGAGGACCCCGGACATCGAACTCCTACGAGCAGTACTTC.

V is TRBV7-2 and J is TRBJ2-7; TRBD1 agrees at 10 bases. CDR1 SGHTA and CDR2 FQGNSA come from the germline V gene. The CDR3 is 14 amino acids. J lost 5 bases, V lost 6 bases, and 7 bases had no gene match. CDR3 nucleotide sequence: TGTGCCAGCAGACGAAGACAGGGGGCGAACGAGCAGTACTTC. Its protein product is CASRRRQGANEQYF.

This clone was counted at least ten times. The chain joins TRBV5-6 to TRBJ1-4; D remains ambiguous. Trimming shortened V by 1 base and J by 7 bases, and 11 bases separated the two germline ends. Germline loops: CDR1 SGHDT, CDR2 YYEEEE. This CDR3 has 14 residues. The CDR3 DNA reads as TGTGCCAGCAGCTTGTGGTTTCTCGGTGAAAAACTGTTTTTT. It translates to CASSLWFLGEKLFF. Complete variable domain (other parts from reference TRBV5-6 and TRBJ1-4): DAGVTQSPTHLIKTRGQQVTLRCSPKSGHDTVSWYQQALGQGPQFIFQYYEEEERQRGNFPDRFSGHQFPNYSSELNVNALLLGDSALYLCASSLWFLGEKLFFGSGTQLSVL.

A few counts support this clone. The rearrangement uses TRBV27 and TRBJ1-2, with no clear D. The CDR3 has 12 amino acids. With 8 bases removed from V and 6 bases from J, the gap between germline ends came to 13 bases. Germline V gene data show CDR1 as MNHEY and CDR2 as SMNVEV (reference sequence). CDR3: CASRGGIHGYTF. For the CDR3, the DNA is TGTGCCAGCCGGGGAGGGATACATGGCTACACCTTC.

CDR3 amino acids: CASSLTGGSETQYF. The CDR3 DNA is TGCGCCAGCAGCTTGACAGGGGGTTCCGAGACCCAGTACTTC. This rearrangement joins TRBV5-1 to TRBJ2-5; 8 bases line up with TRBD1. The CDR3 spans 14 residues. J lost 5 bases, V lost 1 base, and 4 bases had no gene match. Germline-derived CDR1 and CDR2 are SGHRS and YFSETQ.

The chain employs TRBV2 and TRBJ1-1; tentative D call: TRBD1 (6 bases). V dropped 6 bases and J dropped 12 bases, with 14 bases sitting between them. Germline-derived CDR1 and CDR2 are SNHLY and FYNNEI. This CDR3 has 11 amino acids. CDR3 sequence reads: CASRIQGISFF. DNA for the CDR3: TGTGCCAGCAGGATTCAGGGGATATCTTTCTTT. Combining the CDR3 with reference TRBV2 and TRBJ1-1 gives the whole variable domain EPEVTQTPSHQVTQMGQEVILRCVPISNHLYFYWYRQILGQKVEFLVSFYNNEISEKSEIFDDQFSVERPDGSNFTLKIRSTKLEDSAMYFCASRIQGISFFGQGTRLTVV.

V and J are TRBV15 and TRBJ2-7; D remains unclear. Germline V CDR1 and CDR2: LNHNV, YYDKDF (reference sequence). Trimming took off 3 bases at V and 0 bases at J, with 9 bases between the two ends. The CDR3 spans 14 residues. The CDR3 reads CATSSEKLSYEQYF. In DNA form, the CDR3 reads TGTGCCACCAGCAGCGAAAAGCTCTCCTACGAGCAGTACTTC.

The CDR3: CATSRDGPPTYRSYEQYF. DNA of the CDR3: TGTGCCACCAGCAGAGATGGGCCCCCGACCTACCGCTCCTACGAGCAGTACTTC. The chain recombines TRBV15 with TRBJ2-7; no clear D gene. Germline loops: CDR1 LNHNV, CDR2 YYDKDF (reference sequence). Deletions cut 0 bases from V and 0 bases from J, with 18 bases between. CDR3 length equals 18 residues.

This clone showed up many times. The chain links TRBV6-5 to TRBJ1-1; TRBD1 aligns across 7 bases. From germline, CDR1 is MNHEY and CDR2 SVGAGI. The CDR3 is 13 amino acids. Trimming at V came to 6 bases and at J to 4 bases, leaving 5 bases not matched to a gene. CDR3 sequence reads: CASRLNRGTEAFF. The CDR3 bases are TGTGCCAGCAGATTAAACAGGGGCACTGAAGCTTTCTTT.

The J gene is TRBJ2-7, the V gene TRBV7-6, with 12 bases matching TRBD2. CDR1 and CDR2 (germline): SGHVS, FNYEAQ. CDR3 length: 14 residues. J lost 3 bases, V lost 4 bases, and 1 base had no gene match. Here the CDR3 DNA reads TGTGCCAGCAGCTCACTAGCGGGGGGCTACGAGCAGTACTTC. Its protein product is CASSSLAGGYEQYF.

The gene calls are TRBV4-3 and TRBJ2-7; the match to TRBD2 covers 15 bases. V dropped 1 base and J dropped 4; count of bases not matched to a gene: 17. The germline V gene encodes CDR1 LGHNA and CDR2 YSLEER. The CDR3 is 21 residues long. The CDR3 loop reads CASSQAPRTSGRGTPRYEQYF. In DNA form, the CDR3 reads TGCGCCAGCAGCCAAGCCCCCCGGACTAGCGGGAGGGGCACCCCTCGATACGAGCAGTACTTC.

The CDR3 bases are TGTGCCAGCAGCCACCTTAGGGCCTATTCTAGCGGGAGTTGGGAGCAGTACTTC. Amino acid sequence: CASSHLRAYSSGSWEQYF. This rearrangement joins TRBV5-6 to TRBJ2-7; 10 bases line up with TRBD2. V trimming: 4 bases; J trimming: 7 bases; junction bases outside the gene matches: 20. CDR3 size: 18 residues. Germline V CDR1 and CDR2: SGHDT, YYEEEE.

The chain links TRBV4-3 to TRBJ1-2; D is perhaps TRBD1 (6 bases). The germline gives CDR1 LGHNA, CDR2 YSLEER. CDR3 size: 16 residues. V lost 1 base and J lost 2, with 14 bases in between. The CDR3 DNA is TGCGCCAGCAGCCAAGTCCGGCAGGGGCTCAACTATGGCTACACCTTC. Its protein is CASSQVRQGLNYGYTF.

To note about this clone: Distinct nucleotide sequences in the sample also encode this CDR3. The rearrangement joins TRBV18 to TRBJ1-1, with a possible D match to TRBD1 (5 bases). CDR3 length: 13 amino acids. The V gene's germline CDR1 is KGHSH and CDR2 LQKENI. The V and J ends lost 3 bases and 5 bases respectively, with 10 bases between them. This CDR3 is CASSPTGGTEAFF. CDR3 in DNA: TGTGCCAGCTCACCGACGGGGGGGACTGAAGCTTTCTTT.

The V call is TRBV7-6, the J call TRBJ2-3; TRBD1 matches 7 bases. CDR1 and CDR2 from the germline V gene are SGHVS and FNYEAQ. The CDR3 contains 16 residues. The trim removed 6 bases at V and 2 bases at J, leaving 11 bases unmatched. The DNA for the CDR3 is TGTGCCAGCAGTCGACAGGGAAGTTCAAACACAGATACGCAGTATTTT. This sequence encodes CASSRQGSSNTDTQYF.

V gene TRBV10-3 combines with J gene TRBJ1-2; 7 bases are shared with TRBD1. CDR3 length: 15 residues. Germline CDR1 and CDR2: ENHRY and SYGVKD. Losses at the gene ends were 1 base for V and 8 bases for J; bases not matched to a gene: 10. The CDR3 loop is CAISELRDSDGGYTF. The CDR3 DNA follows: TGTGCCATCAGTGAGTTGCGGGACAGCGACGGGGGCTACACCTTC.

The V call is TRBV6-6, the J call TRBJ1-1; 7 nucleotides align to TRBD1. This CDR3 is built from 12 residues. Germline CDR1 and CDR2: MNHNY and SVGAGI (reference sequence). Germline trimming cut 6 bases from V and 6 bases from J; bases unmatched to any gene: 4. Written as DNA, the CDR3 is TGTGCCAGCAGCACAGGGGACTCTGAAGCTTTCTTT. Translated, it gives CASSTGDSEAFF.

V is TRBV5-1 and J is TRBJ1-1, with 9 nucleotides matching TRBD1. V lost 5 bases to trimming and J lost 5 bases; unmatched junction nucleotides: 7. CDR3 length equals 14 residues. Germline CDR1 and CDR2: SGHRS and YFSETQ. CDR3 sequence (DNA): TGCGCCAGCAGTTCACAGGGGGCAGGGACTGAAGCTTTCTTT. Protein: CASSSQGAGTEAFF.